The present T cell receptor (beta chain) was sequenced within a study of blood T cell repertoires in COVID-19. The CDR3 contains 15 residues. Trimming cost V 1 base and J 5 bases, with 12 bases left between them. Germline V gene sequence: CDR1 SGHVS, CDR2 FQNEAQ. This clone was observed once. Sequencing used immunoSEQ multiplex PCR; TCRdb keeps in-frame clones, though not all of them. The data contain 350,000 to 400,000 clones, less than 90% of them seen just once; the ten biggest clones take up around 7.5%. The sequence was collected from a woman in her sixties or seventies with COVID-19, enrolled during active disease. The sequenced material came from peripheral blood. The chain links TRBV7-8 to TRBJ1-5; no definite D call. The CDR3 reads CASSLVFQVDQPQHF. The DNA of the CDR3 is TGTGCCAGCAGCTTAGTGTTTCAGGTCGATCAGCCCCAGCATTTT.